What follows are 19 T cell receptor beta chains derived from one specimen sequenced in a study of blood T cell repertoires in COVID-19. Libraries were prepared by immunoSEQ multiplex PCR; TCRdb keeps only in-frame clonotypes and omits some of them. The table records about 170,000 clones, more than 85% of them present only once. The material sequenced was peripheral blood. The receptors stem from a man in his 60s with COVID-19, enrolled during active disease.

The rearrangement joins TRBV11-3 to TRBJ2-3, with 9 bases that match TRBD2. J gave up 6 bases and V 0 bases, and 1 base lay outside the gene matches. From germline, CDR1 is SGHNT and CDR2 YENEEA. CDR3 size: 14 residues. The CDR3 is CASSLELAGDTQYF. The CDR3 DNA reads as TGTGCCAGCAGCTTAGAACTAGCGGGCGATACGCAGTATTTT.

The chain joins TRBV18 to TRBJ2-3; weak D call: TRBD2 (5 bases). Germline assignment: CDR1 KGHSH and CDR2 LQKENI. The germline V and J ends were trimmed by 5 bases and 4 bases, with 19 bases remaining between them. There are 16 residues in the CDR3. CDR3 residues: CASSTNPAGGPDTQYF. The CDR3 bases are TGTGCCAGCTCAACTAATCCCGCGGGCGGACCAGATACGCAGTATTTT.

This chain joins TRBV29-1 and TRBJ2-7; 12 bases agree with TRBD1. The CDR3 is 14 amino acids. V dropped 0 bases and J dropped 5; count of bases not matched to a gene: 2. Germline values: CDR1 SQVTM, CDR2 ANQGSEA. Here the CDR3 DNA reads TGCAGCGTTGAAGACGGGACAGGGGGCGACGAGCAGTACTTC. Translated, it gives CSVEDGTGGDEQYF.

The gene calls are TRBV7-2 and TRBJ2-5; a possible D gene is TRBD2 (6 bases). The germline V gene encodes CDR1 SGHTA and CDR2 FQGNSA. The CDR3 spans 13 residues. V was clipped by 4 bases and J by 5 bases, with 11 bases between them. CDR3 bases: TGTGCCAGCAGCTCCGGAGGGGTGGAGACCCAGTACTTC. It translates to CASSSGGVETQYF.

V gene TRBV5-1 combines with J gene TRBJ2-2; 7 positions match TRBD2. Germline CDR1 reads SGHRS; CDR2 reads YFSETQ. V dropped 4 bases and J dropped 7; count of bases not matched to a gene: 10. The CDR3 is made up of 15 amino acids. The CDR3 coding sequence is TGCGCCAGCAGCGGATCGAGCGGGATTATCGGGGAGCTGTTTTTT. Its translation: CASSGSSGIIGELFF.

The rearrangement joins TRBV27 to TRBJ2-4, with D tentatively TRBD1 (5 bases). The V and J ends lost 2 bases and 2 bases respectively, with 19 bases between them. The length of the CDR3 is 18 residues. Germline V gives CDR1 MNHEY, CDR2 SMNVEV (reference sequence). The CDR3 nucleotides read TGTGCCAGCAGTTTACAGGGAAATGACTGGGTAACCAAAAACATTCAGTACTTC. Its protein product is CASSLQGNDWVTKNIQYF.

CDR3 in amino acids: CASSQEGQKNYGYTF. For the CDR3, the DNA is TGTGCCAGCAGCCAAGAAGGACAGAAGAACTATGGCTACACCTTC. The chain employs TRBV4-2 and TRBJ1-2, with D possibly being TRBD1 (6 bases). Trimming pared 0 bases from V and 2 bases from J, leaving 10 bases between. Germline V CDR1 and CDR2: LGHNA, YNFKEQ. This CDR3 has 15 residues.

The chain employs TRBV30 and TRBJ1-1, with 8 bases lining up with TRBD1. The CDR3 runs 12 residues. Germline-derived CDR1 and CDR2 are GTSNPN and SVGIG (reference sequence). CDR3 in DNA: TGTGCGTTCAGGGGGCGCGGTACTGAAGCTTTCTTT. Translated, it gives CAFRGRGTEAFF.

The V and J genes are TRBV2 and TRBJ2-2, with TRBD2 matching over 7 bases. The V gene end was trimmed by 6 bases and the J gene end by 2 bases; junction bases not matched to a gene: 3. The CDR3 contains 14 residues. Germline assignment: CDR1 SNHLY and CDR2 FYNNEI. The CDR3 DNA sequence: TGTGCCAGCAGAGCGGGGATTAACACCGGGGAGCTGTTTTTT. Its translation: CASRAGINTGELFF.

This rearrangement joins TRBV2 to TRBJ2-7; 10 bases are shared with TRBD1. In germline, CDR1 is SNHLY, CDR2 FYNNEI. J lost 2 bases, V lost 6 bases, and 7 bases had no gene match. The CDR3 runs to 15 residues. CDR3 DNA: TGTGCCAGCAGGGCGGGACAGGGGAAAACCTACGAGCAGTACTTC. This translates into CASRAGQGKTYEQYF.

The chain employs TRBV19 and TRBJ2-2; tentative D call: TRBD1 (7 bases). This CDR3 contains 17 residues. Germline values: CDR1 LNHDA, CDR2 SQIVND (reference sequence). Trimming shortened V by 3 bases and J by 2 bases, and 16 bases separated the two germline ends. The CDR3 nucleotides read TGTGCCAGTAGTATGCTCAGGGGGGTGCGTAACACCGGGGAGCTGTTTTTT. Translating gives CASSMLRGVRNTGELFF. Combining the CDR3 with reference TRBV19 and TRBJ2-2 gives the whole variable domain DGGITQSPKYLFRKEGQNVTLSCEQNLNHDAMYWYRQDPGQGLRLIYYSQIVNDFQKGDIAEGYSVSREKKESFPLTVTSAQKNPTAFYLCASSMLRGVRNTGELFFGEGSRLTVL.

The V call is TRBV7-2, the J call TRBJ1-2; 7 bases match TRBD1. The V gene's germline CDR1 is SGHTA and CDR2 FQGNSA. Trimming at V came to 3 bases and at J to 2 bases, leaving 9 bases not matched to a gene. The CDR3 extends over 16 amino acids. The CDR3 is CASSFRRQGANYGYTF. CDR3 DNA: TGTGCCAGCAGCTTCCGACGACAGGGTGCCAACTATGGCTACACCTTC.

The J gene is TRBJ1-4, the V gene TRBV29-1, with 9 bases identical to TRBD1. J lost 0 bases, V lost 7 bases, and 3 bases had no gene match. CDR1 and CDR2 (germline): SQVTM, ANQGSEA. There are 14 residues in the CDR3. DNA of the CDR3: TGCAGCGGGGGACAGGGAACAACTAATGAAAAACTGTTTTTT. Translated: CSGGQGTTNEKLFF. Full variable domain (rest looked up from reference TRBV29-1 and TRBJ1-4): SAVISQKPSRDICQRGTSLTIQCQVDSQVTMMFWYRQQPGQSLTLIATANQGSEATYESGFVIDKFPISRPNLTFSTLTVSNMSPEDSSIYLCSGGQGTTNEKLFFGSGTQLSVL.

This chain joins TRBV6-2 or TRBV6-3 and TRBJ1-1; 9 positions match TRBD1. The CDR3 runs to 16 residues. V shed 6 bases and J 4 bases; nucleotides not matched to a gene: 12. Germline V lookup: CDR1 MNHEY, CDR2 SVGEGT. This CDR3 is CASSSNRDRVGTEAFF. The CDR3 DNA reads TGTGCCAGCAGCTCGAACCGGGACAGGGTTGGCACTGAAGCTTTCTTT.

This clone was seen a single time. V and J are TRBV10-3 and TRBJ1-1; 9 nucleotides match TRBD1. J lost 2 bases, V lost 5 bases, and 6 bases had no gene match. CDR3 length: 15 residues. Germline values: CDR1 ENHRY, CDR2 SYGVKD. The CDR3 loop reads CAISRQTGGNTEAFF. CDR3 nucleotides: TGTGCCATCAGTAGACAGACAGGGGGAAACACTGAAGCTTTCTTT.

The V call is TRBV2, the J call TRBJ1-2, with 7 bases fitting TRBD1. Germline V lookup: CDR1 SNHLY, CDR2 FYNNEI. The CDR3 extends over 12 amino acids. V was clipped by 6 bases and J by 12 bases; unmatched bases: 10. Here the CDR3 reads CASSPRQGIHTF. The CDR3 DNA reads TGTGCCAGCAGCCCAAGACAGGGAATCCACACCTTC.

V and J are TRBV7-3 and TRBJ2-3; D gene uncertain. This CDR3 is built from 16 residues. V lost 5 bases and J 7 bases, leaving 22 bases between the germline ends. In germline, CDR1 is SGHTA, CDR2 FQGTGA. Written as DNA, the CDR3 is TGTGCCAGCAGCCCAGGTGCGAGCCAACTTGTGTATACGCAGTATTTT. This gives the protein CASSPGASQLVYTQYF.

The chain joins TRBV7-8 to TRBJ2-5; 8 bases agree with TRBD2. This CDR3 spans 15 amino acids. Germline CDR1 and CDR2: SGHVS and FQNEAQ. V trimming: 4 bases; J trimming: 3 bases; junction bases outside the gene matches: 7. The CDR3 protein is CASSSATSAEETQYF. CDR3 nucleotides: TGTGCCAGCAGCTCGGCGACTAGCGCCGAAGAGACCCAGTACTTC. The full variable domain, rest sourced from reference TRBV7-8 and TRBJ2-5, is GAGVSQSPRYKVAKRGQDVALRCDPISGHVSLFWYQQALGQGPEFLTYFQNEAQLDKSGLPSDRFFAERPEGSVSTLKIQRTQQEDSAVYLCASSSATSAEETQYFGPGTRLLVL.

This clone was observed once. The J gene is TRBJ1-3, the V gene TRBV27; 9 nucleotides agree with TRBD1. This CDR3 is 15 amino acids long. Germline values: CDR1 MNHEY, CDR2 SMNVEV (reference sequence). The V gene end was trimmed by 4 bases and the J gene end by 4 bases; junction bases not matched to a gene: 5. CDR3: CASSSGQGSGNTIYF. The CDR3 DNA reads TGTGCCAGCAGTTCCGGACAGGGGTCCGGAAACACCATATATTTT.